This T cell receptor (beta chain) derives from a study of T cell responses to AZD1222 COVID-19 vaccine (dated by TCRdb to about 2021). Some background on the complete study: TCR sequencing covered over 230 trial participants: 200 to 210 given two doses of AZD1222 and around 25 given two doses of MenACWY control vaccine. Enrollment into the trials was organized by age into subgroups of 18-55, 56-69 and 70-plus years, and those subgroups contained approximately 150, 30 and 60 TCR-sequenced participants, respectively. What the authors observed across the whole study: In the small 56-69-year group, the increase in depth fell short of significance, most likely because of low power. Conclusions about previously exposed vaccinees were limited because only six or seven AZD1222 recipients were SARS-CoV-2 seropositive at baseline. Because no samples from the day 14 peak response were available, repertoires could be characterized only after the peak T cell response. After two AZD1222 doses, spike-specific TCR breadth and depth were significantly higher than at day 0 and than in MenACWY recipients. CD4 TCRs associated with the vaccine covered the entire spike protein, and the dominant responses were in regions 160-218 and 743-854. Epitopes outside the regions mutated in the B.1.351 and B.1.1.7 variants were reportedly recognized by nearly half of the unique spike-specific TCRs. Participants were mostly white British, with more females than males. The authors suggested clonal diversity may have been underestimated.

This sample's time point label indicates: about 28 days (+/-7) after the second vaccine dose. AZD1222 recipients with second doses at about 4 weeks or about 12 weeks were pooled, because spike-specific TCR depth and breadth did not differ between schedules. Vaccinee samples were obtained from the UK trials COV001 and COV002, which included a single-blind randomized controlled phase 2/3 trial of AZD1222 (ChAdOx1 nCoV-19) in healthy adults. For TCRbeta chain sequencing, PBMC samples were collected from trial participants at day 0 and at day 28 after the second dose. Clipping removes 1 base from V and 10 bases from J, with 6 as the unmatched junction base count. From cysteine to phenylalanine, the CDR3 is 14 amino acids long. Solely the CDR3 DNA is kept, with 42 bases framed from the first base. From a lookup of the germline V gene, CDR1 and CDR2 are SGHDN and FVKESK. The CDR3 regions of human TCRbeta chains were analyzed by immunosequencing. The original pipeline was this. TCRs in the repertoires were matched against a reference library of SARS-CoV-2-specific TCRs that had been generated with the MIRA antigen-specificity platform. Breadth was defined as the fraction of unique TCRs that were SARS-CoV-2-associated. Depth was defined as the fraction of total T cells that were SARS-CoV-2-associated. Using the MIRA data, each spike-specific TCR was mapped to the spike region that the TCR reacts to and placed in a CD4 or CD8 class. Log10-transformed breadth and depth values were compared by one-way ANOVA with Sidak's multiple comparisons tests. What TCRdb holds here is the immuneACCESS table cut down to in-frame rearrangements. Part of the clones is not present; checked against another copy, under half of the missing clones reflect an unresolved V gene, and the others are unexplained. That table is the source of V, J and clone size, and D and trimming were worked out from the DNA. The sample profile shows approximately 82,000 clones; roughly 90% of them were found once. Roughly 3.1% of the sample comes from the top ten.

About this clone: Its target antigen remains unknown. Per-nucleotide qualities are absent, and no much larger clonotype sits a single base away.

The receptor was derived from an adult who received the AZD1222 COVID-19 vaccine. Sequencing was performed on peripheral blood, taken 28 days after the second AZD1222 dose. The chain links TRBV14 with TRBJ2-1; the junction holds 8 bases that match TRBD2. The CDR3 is CASSQVISGGEQFF. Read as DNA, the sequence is TGTGCCAGCAGCCAAGTTATCAGCGGGGGCGAGCAGTTCTTC. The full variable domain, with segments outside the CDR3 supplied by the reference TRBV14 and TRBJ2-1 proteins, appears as EAGVTQFPSHSVIEKGQTVTLRCDPISGHDNLYWYRRVMGKEIKFLLHFVKESKQDESGMPNNRFLAERTGGTYSTLKVQPAELEDSGVYFCASSQVISGGEQFFGPGTRLTVL.